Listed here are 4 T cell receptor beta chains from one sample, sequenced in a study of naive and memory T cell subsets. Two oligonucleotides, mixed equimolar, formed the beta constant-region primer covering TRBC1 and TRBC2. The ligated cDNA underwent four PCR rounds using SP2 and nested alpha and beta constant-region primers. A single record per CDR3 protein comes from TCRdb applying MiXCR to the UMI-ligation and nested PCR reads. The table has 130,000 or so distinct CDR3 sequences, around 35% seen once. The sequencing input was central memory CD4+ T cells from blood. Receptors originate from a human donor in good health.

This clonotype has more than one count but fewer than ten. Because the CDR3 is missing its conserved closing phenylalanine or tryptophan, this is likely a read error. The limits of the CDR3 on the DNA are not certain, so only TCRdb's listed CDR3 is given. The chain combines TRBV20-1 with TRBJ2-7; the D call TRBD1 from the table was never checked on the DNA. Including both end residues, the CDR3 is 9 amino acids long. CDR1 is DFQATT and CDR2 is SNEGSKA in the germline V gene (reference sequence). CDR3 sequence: CSAITGGGP.

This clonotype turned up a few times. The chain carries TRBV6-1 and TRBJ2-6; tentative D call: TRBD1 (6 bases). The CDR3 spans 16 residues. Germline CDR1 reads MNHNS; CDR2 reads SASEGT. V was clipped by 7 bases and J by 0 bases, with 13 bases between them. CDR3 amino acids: CASTGGSISGANVLTF. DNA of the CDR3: TGTGCCAGCACTGGGGGCTCAATCTCTGGGGCCAACGTCCTGACTTTC.

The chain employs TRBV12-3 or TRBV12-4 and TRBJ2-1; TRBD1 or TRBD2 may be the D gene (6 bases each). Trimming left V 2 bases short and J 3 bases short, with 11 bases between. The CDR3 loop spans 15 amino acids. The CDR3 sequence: CASSLRLGGYNEQFF. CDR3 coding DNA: TGTGCCAGCAGTTTAAGACTAGGGGGCTACAATGAGCAGTTCTTC.

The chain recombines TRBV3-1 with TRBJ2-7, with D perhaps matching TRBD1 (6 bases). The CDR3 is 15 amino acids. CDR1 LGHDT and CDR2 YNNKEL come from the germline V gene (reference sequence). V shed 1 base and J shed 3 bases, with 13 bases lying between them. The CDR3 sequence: CASSQGAGANYEQYF. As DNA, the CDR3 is TGTGCCAGCAGCCAAGGGGCAGGGGCGAACTACGAGCAGTACTTC.